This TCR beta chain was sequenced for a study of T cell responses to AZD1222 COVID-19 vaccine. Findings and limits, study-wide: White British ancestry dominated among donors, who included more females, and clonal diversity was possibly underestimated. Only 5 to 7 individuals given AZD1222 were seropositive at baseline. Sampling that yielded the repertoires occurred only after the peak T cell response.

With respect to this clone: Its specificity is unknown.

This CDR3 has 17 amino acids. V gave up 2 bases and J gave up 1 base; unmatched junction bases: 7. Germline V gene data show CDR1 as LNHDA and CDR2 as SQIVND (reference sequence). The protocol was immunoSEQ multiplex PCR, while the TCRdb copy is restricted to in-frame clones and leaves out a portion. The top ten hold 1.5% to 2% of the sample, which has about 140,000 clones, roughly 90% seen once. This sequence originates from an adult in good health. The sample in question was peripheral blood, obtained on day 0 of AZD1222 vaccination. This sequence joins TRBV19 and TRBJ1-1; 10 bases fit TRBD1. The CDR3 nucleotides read TGTGCCAGTAGTATATTCCGGGACAGGGGCCCGAACACTGAAGCTTTCTTT. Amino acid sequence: CASSIFRDRGPNTEAFF.